This passage covers 12 T cell receptor beta chains from one sample sequenced in a study of sequential checkpoint blockade in melanoma. Some clones are missing from TCRdb's copy, which holds only in-frame ones; the method was immunoSEQ multiplex PCR. The sample yields roughly 29,000 clones, nearly 85% seen once. Treatment meaning: randomized to nivolumab then ipilimumab (arm A) or the reverse (arm B). The specimen comprised CD8+ T cells sorted from blood (inferred from file names), sampled from a patient given nivolumab and ipilimumab in sequence. The origin of the receptors is a human donor with melanoma.

The chain uses TRBV27 and TRBJ2-1; 9 positions match TRBD2. This CDR3 spans 15 amino acids. J was trimmed by 6 bases and V by 7 bases; bases with no gene match: 10. Germline V gives CDR1 MNHEY, CDR2 SMNVEV (reference sequence). As DNA, the CDR3 is TGTGCCAGCACCCTAGCGGGGAGCCGAGGCAATGAGCAGTTCTTC. This translates into CASTLAGSRGNEQFF.

This clone was found a few times. The chain links TRBV11-2 to TRBJ2-5, with TRBD1 as a possible D gene (5 bases). Per germline, CDR1 SGHAT and CDR2 FQNNGV. The CDR3 extends over 11 amino acids. The germline V and J ends were trimmed by 5 bases and 5 bases, with 6 bases remaining between them. This chain's CDR3 is CASSKGETQYF. The CDR3 region has the DNA TGTGCCAGCAGCAAGGGGGAGACCCAGTACTTC. Variable domain in full (rest from reference TRBV11-2 and TRBJ2-5): EAGVAQSPRYKIIEKRQSVAFWCNPISGHATLYWYQQILGQGPKLLIQFQNNGVVDDSQLPKDRFSAERLKGVDSTLKIQPAKLEDSAVYLCASSKGETQYFGPGTRLLVL.

J is TRBJ2-5 and V is TRBV6-5; unclear D gene. This CDR3 spans 11 amino acids. CDR1 MNHEY and CDR2 SVGAGI come from the germline V gene. V lost 6 bases and J lost 4, with 6 bases in between. CDR3: CASSSGETQYF. The CDR3 DNA is TGTGCCAGCAGCAGTGGAGAGACCCAGTACTTC.

In its sample, this clone is medium-sized. V is TRBV2 and J is TRBJ2-1; D ambiguous. V was clipped by 3 bases and J by 3 bases, with 12 bases between them. Germline V gives CDR1 SNHLY, CDR2 FYNNEI. CDR3 length: 15 amino acids. The chain's CDR3 is CASSDGSSVYNEQFF. The CDR3, as DNA: TGTGCCAGCAGTGACGGTAGTTCGGTCTACAATGAGCAGTTCTTC.

V gene TRBV7-3 combines with J gene TRBJ2-1; 8 positions agree with TRBD2. This CDR3 is 16 amino acids long. Germline lookup yields CDR1 SGHTA and CDR2 FQGTGA. The trim removed 2 bases at V and 5 bases at J, leaving 8 bases unmatched. The CDR3 here is CASSLAPAGGDNEQFF. The CDR3 DNA reads as TGTGCCAGCAGCTTAGCCCCCGCGGGGGGCGACAATGAGCAGTTCTTC.

Here the CDR3 reads CASSRSYRVGNIQYF. Here the CDR3 DNA reads TGTGCCAGCAGTCGATCCTACAGGGTGGGAAACATTCAGTACTTC. This rearrangement joins TRBV28 to TRBJ2-4, with TRBD1 as a possible D gene (6 bases). V was clipped by 5 bases and J by 6 bases, with 17 bases between them. CDR1 is MDHEN and CDR2 is SYDVKM in the germline V gene. The CDR3 totals 15 residues.

The chain carries TRBV5-1 and TRBJ1-2, with D possibly matching TRBD1 (6 bases). V shed 4 bases and J shed 2 bases, with 12 bases lying between them. The germline V gene encodes CDR1 SGHRS and CDR2 YFSETQ. The CDR3 covers 14 residues. The CDR3 is CASSEDRKNYGYTF. The DNA of the CDR3 is TGCGCCAGCAGCGAAGACAGGAAAAACTATGGCTACACCTTC.

The chain has TRBV7-9 and TRBJ1-1, with 9 bases that match TRBD1. Germline CDR1 is SEHNR and CDR2 is FQNEAQ (reference sequence). V trimming: 1 base; J trimming: 1 base; junction bases outside the gene matches: 1. The CDR3 extends over 15 amino acids. In DNA, the CDR3 is TGTGCCAGCAGCTTAGAGACAGGGGGGAACACTGAAGCTTTCTTT. It encodes CASSLETGGNTEAFF.

J is TRBJ2-7 and V is TRBV7-9; D is unclear. The germline V gene has CDR1 SEHNR and CDR2 FQNEAQ (reference sequence). V shed 2 bases and J shed 7 bases, with 15 bases lying between them. This CDR3 comprises 14 residues. The DNA of the CDR3 is TGTGCCAGCAGCTTATCTAGTCCGGTCGGAGAGCAGTACTTC. Translating gives CASSLSSPVGEQYF.

The gene calls are TRBV9 and TRBJ2-3; 9 nucleotides align to TRBD1. V was clipped by 3 bases and J by 3 bases; unmatched bases: 5. Germline assignment: CDR1 SGDLS and CDR2 YYNGEE. The CDR3 contains 15 residues. The CDR3 DNA is TGTGCCAGCAGCGCCCGGGACAGGGCGACAGATACGCAGTATTTT. This translates into CASSARDRATDTQYF.

The chain couples TRBV29-1 to TRBJ1-1, with 12 bases aligning to TRBD1. The V segment lost 6 bases and the J segment 7 bases; nucleotides outside the gene matches: 3. Germline-derived CDR1 and CDR2 are SQVTM and ANQGSEA. The CDR3 is 12 amino acids. DNA of the CDR3: TGCAGCGTCGGGACAGGGGGCGGTGAAGCTTTCTTT. It translates to CSVGTGGGEAFF.

The V call is TRBV10-2, the J call TRBJ1-1; D may be TRBD1 (5 bases). This CDR3 has 15 amino acids. Germline CDR1 is WSHSY and CDR2 is SAAADI. Trimming stripped 8 bases from V and 6 bases from J, with 22 bases between. In nucleotides, the CDR3 is TGCGCCAGCTGGCCGGATGGGGGGACGTCAGCTGAAGCTTTCTTT. Its protein product is CASWPDGGTSAEAFF.